This TCR beta chain appears in the sequencing data of a study of blood T cells in healthy people across ages. General study findings and limits: Comparison with aged donors showed that long-lived donors had more naive CD4+ cells and higher diversity.

A remark on this clonotype: Its antigen is unknown.

Healthy individuals of Caucasian origin from Russia, aged about 6 to 100, served as donors. A sample-barcoded 5' primer and a J-beta primer mix were used in a second PCR of roughly 7 to 12 cycles. TCRdb re-called the 5' RACE reads through MiXCR, storing one row per CDR3 protein. The sample contains about 1.6 million distinct CDR3 sequences, around 35% of which appear only once. V shed 1 base and J shed 4 bases, with 9 bases lying between them. The CDR3 runs 13 residues. The germline gives CDR1 DFQATT, CDR2 SNEGSKA (reference sequence). The rearrangement links TRBV20-1 to TRBJ2-3; D remains ambiguous. Input material: blood. The receptor comes from a woman under 40 in good health. The CDR3 protein is CSARAPNPDTQYF. The DNA of the CDR3 is TGCAGTGCTAGAGCTCCGAACCCAGATACGCAGTATTTT.